One sample yielded the 30 T cell receptor beta chains listed below, sequenced in a study of blood T cell repertoires in COVID-19. TCRdb keeps only in-frame clones here, not all; method: immunoSEQ multiplex PCR. Found here are roughly 320,000 clones, 85% to 95% of them singletons; the top ten hold less than 4%. Sequencing was carried out using PBMCs or T cells enriched from blood (not recorded which). The receptor set was obtained from a woman under 40 who had been exposed to COVID-19.

The chain combines TRBV4-1 with TRBJ2-3, with TRBD1 matching over 10 bases. This CDR3 comprises 16 residues. V gave up 3 bases and J gave up 5 bases; unmatched junction bases: 8. Per germline, CDR1 MGHRA and CDR2 YSYEKL. The CDR3 loop is CASSQLDRGQGDTQYF. Here the CDR3 DNA reads TGCGCCAGCAGCCAGCTTGACAGGGGGCAAGGAGATACGCAGTATTTT.

This chain links TRBV5-5 with TRBJ1-4, with no clear D. V was clipped by 1 base and J by 8 bases, with 12 bases between them. CDR3 length: 14 amino acids. From germline, CDR1 is SGHKS and CDR2 YYEKEE (reference sequence). This CDR3 is CASSLMWSREKLFF. In DNA, the CDR3 is TGTGCCAGCAGCTTGATGTGGTCCCGGGAAAAACTGTTTTTT.

CDR3 residues: CAWSDGPYEQYF. The CDR3 DNA sequence: TGTGCCTGGAGTGATGGGCCCTACGAGCAGTACTTC. This chain uses TRBV30 with TRBJ2-7; unclear D gene. The germline gives CDR1 GTSNPN, CDR2 SVGIG (reference sequence). Deletions cut 1 base from V and 2 bases from J, with 6 bases between. The CDR3 runs to 12 residues.

The chain recombines TRBV15 with TRBJ2-5; weak D call: TRBD2 (6 bases). Germline CDR1 reads LNHNV; CDR2 reads YYDKDF (reference sequence). Trimming left V 4 bases short and J 2 bases short, with 14 bases between. This CDR3 comprises 15 residues. The CDR3 region is CATSTGLKEQETQYF. In DNA, the CDR3 is TGTGCCACCAGCACGGGACTTAAAGAGCAAGAGACCCAGTACTTC.

CDR3 DNA sequence: TGTGCCAGCAGCCGCGCTACAGGGGGCCCGTTTAACTATGGCTACACCTTC. Translated, it gives CASSRATGGPFNYGYTF. The chain links TRBV5-6 to TRBJ1-2; 9 bases are shared with TRBD1. This CDR3 is 17 amino acids long. The junction had 11 bases not matched to a gene; V was cut back by 4 bases and J by 1 base. The germline V gene has CDR1 SGHDT and CDR2 YYEEEE. Drawing the rest from reference TRBV5-6 and TRBJ1-2, the complete variable domain is DAGVTQSPTHLIKTRGQQVTLRCSPKSGHDTVSWYQQALGQGPQFIFQYYEEEERQRGNFPDRFSGHQFPNYSSELNVNALLLGDSALYLCASSRATGGPFNYGYTFGSGTRLTVV.

The V gene is TRBV7-2, the J gene TRBJ2-5, with TRBD2 matching 13 bases. Trimming took 3 bases from V and 1 from J; bases not matched to a gene: 2. The germline CDR1 and CDR2 sequences are SGHTA and FQGNSA. This CDR3 is 16 amino acids long. The CDR3 bases are TGTGCCAGCAGCTTTAGACTAGCGGGGGGCCAAGAGACCCAGTACTTC. Translated, it gives CASSFRLAGGQETQYF. The whole variable domain, remainder taken from reference TRBV7-2 and TRBJ2-5, is GAGVSQSPSNKVTEKGKDVELRCDPISGHTALYWYRQSLGQGLEFLIYFQGNSAPDKSGLPSDRFSAERTGGSVSTLTIQRTQQEDSAVYLCASSFRLAGGQETQYFGPGTRLLVL.

CDR3 amino acids: CASSWDRGPVEQFF. In nucleotides, the CDR3 is TGCGCCAGCAGCTGGGACAGGGGGCCTGTTGAGCAGTTCTTC. The chain combines TRBV5-1 with TRBJ2-1; 12 bases are a match to TRBD1. Germline CDR1 SGHRS, CDR2 YFSETQ. CDR3 length: 14 residues. V shed 3 bases and J 9 bases; nucleotides not matched to a gene: 4.

J is TRBJ1-2 and V is TRBV10-3, with unresolved D. CDR1 is ENHRY and CDR2 is SYGVKD in the germline V gene. The CDR3 sequence is 12 residues long. Trimming left V 4 bases short and J 6 bases short, with 9 bases between. CDR3 coding DNA: TGTGCCATCAGTGTAAGCGGGGATGGCTACACCTTC. Translating it yields CAISVSGDGYTF.

V is TRBV29-1 and J is TRBJ1-2; D ambiguous. Germline-derived CDR1 and CDR2 are SQVTM and ANQGSEA. The CDR3 extends over 13 amino acids. V was trimmed by 2 bases and J by 0 bases, leaving 7 bases between them. CDR3 residues: CSVELRANYGYTF. CDR3 DNA sequence: TGCAGCGTTGAATTGCGAGCTAACTATGGCTACACCTTC.

V gene TRBV5-1 combines with J gene TRBJ2-1; tentatively, D is TRBD1 (5 bases). CDR1 is SGHRS and CDR2 is YFSETQ in the germline V gene. The CDR3 has 13 residues. Trimming took 2 bases from V and 7 from J, leaving 10 bases between them. The CDR3 reads CASSFRTRNEQFF. The CDR3 region has the DNA TGCGCCAGCAGCTTTAGGACACGAAATGAGCAGTTCTTC.

J is TRBJ2-3 and V is TRBV10-1, with D perhaps TRBD1 (5 bases). V dropped 3 bases and J dropped 3 bases, with 16 bases sitting between them. CDR1 and CDR2 from the germline V gene are WNHNN and SYGVQD (reference sequence). The CDR3 contains 16 residues. The CDR3 sequence is CASSDQGQTWTDTQYF. CDR3 DNA sequence: TGCGCCAGCAGTGATCAGGGCCAAACTTGGACAGATACGCAGTATTTT.

This chain links TRBV6-4 with TRBJ1-2; 7 bases map to TRBD1. CDR1 is MRHNA and CDR2 is SNTAGT in the germline V gene. V was pared by 4 bases and J by 6 bases, with 8 bases of the junction left unmatched. The CDR3 is 14 amino acids. The CDR3 sequence: CASSVDRAADGYTF. For the CDR3, the DNA is TGTGCCAGCAGTGTCGACAGGGCGGCGGATGGCTACACCTTC.

V is TRBV10-1 and J is TRBJ1-4; 7 bases match TRBD1. The CDR3 spans 15 residues. CDR1 is WNHNN and CDR2 is SYGVQD in the germline V gene (reference sequence). V dropped 2 bases and J dropped 7; count of bases not matched to a gene: 7. This CDR3 is CASSERMTGFEKLFF. The CDR3 bases are TGCGCCAGCAGTGAGAGGATGACAGGGTTTGAAAAACTGTTTTTT.

The rearrangement uses TRBV9 and TRBJ1-2; 10 nucleotides match TRBD1. This CDR3 contains 15 residues. Germline V gene lookup returns CDR1 SGDLS and CDR2 YYNGEE. The V gene end was trimmed by 3 bases and the J gene end by 2 bases; junction bases not matched to a gene: 4. CDR3 loop: CASSGTGGSNYGYTF. CDR3 sequence (DNA): TGTGCCAGCAGCGGGACAGGGGGGTCCAACTATGGCTACACCTTC.

This chain joins TRBV2 and TRBJ1-2; D gene ambiguous. V lost 8 bases and J 7 bases, leaving 17 bases between the germline ends. Looked up from germline, CDR1 is SNHLY and CDR2 is FYNNEI. The CDR3 contains 13 residues. The CDR3 nucleotides are TGTGCCAGCGGGAGATGGGGAGACGGTGGCTACACCTTC. Its protein product is CASGRWGDGGYTF.

The chain couples TRBV30 to TRBJ1-6; D possibly corresponds to TRBD1 (6 bases). The CDR3 consists of 16 residues. V dropped 1 base and J dropped 6 bases, with 16 bases sitting between them. Germline V lookup: CDR1 GTSNPN, CDR2 SVGIG (reference sequence). In DNA form, the CDR3 reads TGTGCCTGGAGTGCCCGTCTAGGACAGCGTAATTCACCCCTCCACTTT. It yields the protein CAWSARLGQRNSPLHF.

The chain couples TRBV12-3 or TRBV12-4 to TRBJ1-2; no firm D call. The V and J ends lost 5 bases and 7 bases respectively, with 11 bases between them. CDR3 length equals 12 residues. The CDR3 loop is CASSPPTGGYTF. CDR3 in DNA: TGTGCCAGCAGTCCCCCGACTGGTGGCTACACCTTC.

This chain joins TRBV14 and TRBJ1-6; D call uncertain. V shed 4 bases and J shed 9 bases, with 13 bases lying between them. The CDR3 consists of 14 residues. The germline V gene has CDR1 SGHDN and CDR2 FVKESK. The CDR3 region is CASSLVHGVSPLHF. As DNA, the CDR3 is TGTGCCAGCAGCCTTGTCCACGGGGTTTCACCCCTCCACTTT.

The chain couples TRBV5-1 to TRBJ2-7, with 10 bases aligning to TRBD2. CDR1 is SGHRS, CDR2 YFSETQ, per germline. The CDR3 spans 15 residues. The trim removed 2 bases at V and 4 bases at J, leaving 6 bases unmatched. CDR3 residues: CASSLGASGGYEQYF. The CDR3 DNA reads as TGCGCCAGCAGCTTAGGGGCTAGCGGGGGTTACGAGCAGTACTTC.

This clone showed up just once. This rearrangement joins TRBV19 to TRBJ2-7; D is perhaps TRBD2 (6 bases). CDR1 and CDR2 (germline): LNHDA, SQIVND (reference sequence). Deletions cut 1 base from V and 3 bases from J, with 19 bases between. CDR3 length: 17 residues. CDR3 DNA: TGTGCCAGTAGTATAGTCTGGGGGGACGCCAGAGGCTACGAGCAGTACTTC. This encodes CASSIVWGDARGYEQYF. Using reference TRBV19 and TRBJ2-7 for the parts outside the CDR3, the full variable domain is DGGITQSPKYLFRKEGQNVTLSCEQNLNHDAMYWYRQDPGQGLRLIYYSQIVNDFQKGDIAEGYSVSREKKESFPLTVTSAQKNPTAFYLCASSIVWGDARGYEQYFGPGTRLTVT.

The chain employs TRBV5-6 and TRBJ2-5, with TRBD1 matching over 12 bases. Germline CDR1 reads SGHDT; CDR2 reads YYEEEE. This CDR3 region has 16 residues. J lost 5 bases, V lost 2 bases, and 7 bases had no gene match. CDR3 sequence: CASSFTGTGGLETQYF. Here the CDR3 DNA reads TGTGCCAGCAGCTTTACCGGGACAGGGGGCTTGGAGACCCAGTACTTC.

This clone was found a few times. The CDR3 DNA reads TGTGCCAGCAGTGAAGCGCTTCGCAGGGTCTATGGCTACACCTTC. Its protein is CASSEALRRVYGYTF. The chain couples TRBV2 to TRBJ1-2, with D maybe TRBD1 (5 bases). The ends were cut back, 0 bases at V and 4 bases at J, with 12 bases in the middle. Germline V gives CDR1 SNHLY, CDR2 FYNNEI. CDR3 length: 15 amino acids.

The rearrangement joins TRBV10-3 to TRBJ1-6, with TRBD1 identical over 7 bases. This CDR3 spans 14 amino acids. Germline loops: CDR1 ENHRY, CDR2 SYGVKD. Germline trimming cut 5 bases from V and 7 bases from J; bases unmatched to any gene: 5. The CDR3 loop reads CAISWDSRNSPLHF. CDR3 nucleotide sequence: TGTGCCATCAGTTGGGACAGCCGGAATTCACCCCTCCACTTT.

The V gene is TRBV10-3, the J gene TRBJ1-5; 7 bases line up with TRBD1. The germline gives CDR1 ENHRY, CDR2 SYGVKD. This CDR3 region has 13 residues. V gave up 4 bases and J gave up 7 bases; unmatched junction bases: 4. DNA of the CDR3: TGTGCCATCAGTGTAGGGACAGAACAGCCCCAGCATTTT. Translating it yields CAISVGTEQPQHF.

The chain couples TRBV15 to TRBJ2-3; D call uncertain. Germline values: CDR1 LNHNV, CDR2 YYDKDF (reference sequence). The CDR3 is 12 residues long. The V end lost 3 bases, the J end lost 4 bases, and 5 bases lay between the germline ends. CDR3 nucleotide sequence: TGTGCCACCAGCAGGTCGTCAGATACGCAGTATTTT. This sequence encodes CATSRSSDTQYF.

The chain couples TRBV7-9 to TRBJ1-1; TRBD1 is a possible D gene (5 bases). Deletions cut 5 bases from V and 1 base from J, with 17 bases between. This CDR3 region has 16 residues. CDR1 is SEHNR, CDR2 FQNEAQ, per germline (reference sequence). This CDR3 reads CASSPTPDSSNTEAFF. The CDR3, as DNA: TGTGCCAGCAGCCCCACCCCCGACAGTTCGAACACTGAAGCTTTCTTT. The whole variable domain, filled in from reference TRBV7-9 and TRBJ1-1, reads DTGVSQNPRHKITKRGQNVTFRCDPISEHNRLYWYRQTLGQGPEFLTYFQNEAQLEKSRLLSDRFSAERPKGSFSTLEIQRTEQGDSAMYLCASSPTPDSSNTEAFFGQGTRLTVV.

The chain uses TRBV5-4 and TRBJ2-7; 13 bases align to TRBD2. Germline loops: CDR1 SGHNT, CDR2 YYREEE (reference sequence). CDR3 length: 17 amino acids. Trimming cost V 1 base and J 3 bases; bases outside gene matches: 7. CDR3 nucleotide sequence: TGTGCCAGCAGCTTGTCCCCTAGGACTAGCGGGGGCTACGAGCAGTACTTC. As protein: CASSLSPRTSGGYEQYF.

The chain joins TRBV10-3 to TRBJ1-2, with D unresolved. Germline CDR1 is ENHRY and CDR2 is SYGVKD. Trimming stripped 7 bases from V and 2 bases from J, with 17 bases between. This CDR3 is built from 15 residues. Here the CDR3 reads CAITAAIGRNYGYTF. CDR3 bases: TGTGCCATCACCGCCGCAATCGGCAGGAACTATGGCTACACCTTC.

The chain uses TRBV7-9 and TRBJ1-2; 11 bases align to TRBD1. The V gene's germline CDR1 is SEHNR and CDR2 FQNEAQ (reference sequence). The CDR3 contains 13 residues. V trimming: 5 bases; J trimming: 7 bases; junction bases outside the gene matches: 3. The CDR3 region is CASSRDRGTGYTF. Written as DNA, the CDR3 is TGTGCCAGCAGCCGGGACAGGGGGACTGGCTACACCTTC. The full variable domain, its missing parts supplied by reference TRBV7-9 and TRBJ1-2, is DTGVSQNPRHKITKRGQNVTFRCDPISEHNRLYWYRQTLGQGPEFLTYFQNEAQLEKSRLLSDRFSAERPKGSFSTLEIQRTEQGDSAMYLCASSRDRGTGYTFGSGTRLTVV.

The chain links TRBV4-3 to TRBJ2-7; 11 positions agree with TRBD1. This CDR3 contains 16 residues. V was clipped by 0 bases and J by 7 bases; unmatched bases: 8. Per the germline V gene, CDR1 is LGHNA and CDR2 is YSLEER. The CDR3 sequence is CASSQDRTGGLWEQYF. DNA of the CDR3: TGCGCCAGCAGCCAAGATAGGACAGGGGGCTTGTGGGAGCAGTACTTC.